These 22 T cell receptor beta chains were all obtained from the same sample, sequenced in a study of shared clonotypes between healthy human individuals. Naive CD8 isolation took CD45RO-negative cells positively selected for CCR7 and excluded terminally differentiated effector memory CD45RA+ cells. Profiling relied on immunoSEQ multiplex PCR, and the TCRdb table lists in-frame clones only, not all of them. The data hold some 1,900,000 clones, with 85% to 95% observed a single time. The sequencing input was naive CD8+ T cells sorted from blood. The receptors originated from a man between 18 and 35 years old in good health.

This chain connects TRBV5-1 to TRBJ2-2; D perhaps matches TRBD1 (5 bases). The germline CDR1 and CDR2 sequences are SGHRS and YFSETQ. The V gene lost 1 base and the J gene lost 2 bases, with 12 bases spanning the gap. This CDR3 region has 16 residues. CDR3 in amino acids: CASSLFTGFNTGELFF. CDR3 DNA: TGCGCCAGCAGCTTGTTCACAGGCTTCAACACCGGGGAGCTGTTTTTT.

The chain links TRBV11-2 to TRBJ2-1; perhaps TRBD2 as D (6 bases). Trimming cost V 1 base and J 7 bases, with 8 bases left between them. The germline gives CDR1 SGHAT, CDR2 FQNNGV. The CDR3 is 13 residues long. CDR3 amino acids: CASSLAGANEQFF. In DNA form, the CDR3 reads TGTGCCAGCAGCTTAGCGGGAGCAAATGAGCAGTTCTTC.

The chain employs TRBV6-5 and TRBJ2-1, with 14 bases identical to TRBD2. V dropped 4 bases and J dropped 10; count of bases not matched to a gene: 9. This CDR3 has 16 amino acids. CDR1 MNHEY and CDR2 SVGAGI come from the germline V gene. CDR3 in amino acids: CASSSPGLAGAEEQFF. The CDR3 DNA is TGTGCCAGCAGTTCCCCGGGACTAGCGGGAGCGGAGGAGCAGTTCTTC.

This chain connects TRBV13 to TRBJ2-7; TRBD2 matches at 13 bases. This CDR3 is built from 17 residues. The trim removed 2 bases at V and 4 bases at J, leaving 8 bases unmatched. Germline CDR1 reads PRHDT; CDR2 reads FYEKMQ (reference sequence). This chain's CDR3 is CASSLLGTSGNLYEQYF. The CDR3 bases are TGTGCCAGCAGCTTATTAGGGACTAGCGGGAACCTGTACGAGCAGTACTTC.

In the case of this clone: Other nucleotide sequences from this sample produce the same CDR3. J is TRBJ2-3 and V is TRBV27, with D perhaps TRBD1 (6 bases). CDR1 is MNHEY, CDR2 SMNVEV, per germline (reference sequence). The CDR3 consists of 14 residues. Trimming cost V 3 bases and J 1 base, with 8 bases left between them. This chain's CDR3 is CASSLTGGTDTQYF. The CDR3 DNA reads as TGTGCCAGCAGTTTGACAGGAGGCACAGATACGCAGTATTTT.

The rearrangement uses TRBV7-9 and TRBJ1-1; a possible D gene is TRBD1 (6 bases). The V gene's germline CDR1 is SEHNR and CDR2 FQNEAQ (reference sequence). The CDR3 consists of 15 residues. Trimming removed 1 base at V and 4 bases at J, with 13 bases between. The CDR3 spells CASSLDGGLFTEAFF. The CDR3 DNA reads TGTGCCAGCAGCTTAGACGGGGGCCTCTTCACTGAAGCTTTCTTT.

V is TRBV15 and J is TRBJ2-7; D is possibly TRBD1 (6 bases). This CDR3 has 12 residues. Trimming removed 5 bases from V and 6 bases from J, with 11 bases in between. CDR1 is LNHNV and CDR2 is YYDKDF in the germline V gene (reference sequence). The CDR3 nucleotides are TGTGCCACCAGCGCCGGGACACGCGAGCAGTACTTC. Translating it yields CATSAGTREQYF.

V is TRBV5-6 and J is TRBJ2-7; the match to TRBD1 covers 7 bases. There are 14 residues in the CDR3. Germline assignment: CDR1 SGHDT and CDR2 YYEEEE. V shed 2 bases and J 2 bases; nucleotides not matched to a gene: 4. In DNA form, the CDR3 reads TGTGCCAGCAGCTTACAGGGGTTGGCCTACGAGCAGTACTTC. Its protein product is CASSLQGLAYEQYF.

V is TRBV4-1 and J is TRBJ1-1; a possible D gene is TRBD1 (5 bases). The CDR3 is 15 residues long. Germline V gene sequence: CDR1 MGHRA, CDR2 YSYEKL. With 3 bases removed from V and 4 bases from J, the gap between germline ends came to 15 bases. CDR3 sequence reads: CASSQYQGISTEAFF. The CDR3 nucleotides are TGCGCCAGCAGCCAGTATCAGGGTATTAGCACTGAAGCTTTCTTT.

This chain links TRBV4-2 with TRBJ2-7; TRBD1 or TRBD2 may be the D gene (5 bases each). CDR1 and CDR2 (germline): LGHNA, YNFKEQ. This CDR3 contains 15 residues. Trimming cost V 5 bases and J 2 bases, with 16 bases left between them. Written as DNA, the CDR3 is TGTGCCAGCAGCTGGGGCTTAGAGGGCCCCTACGAGCAGTACTTC. Translation gives CASSWGLEGPYEQYF.

The genes are TRBV5-8 and TRBJ1-1; D not resolved. V was cut by 4 bases and J by 0 bases, with 13 bases left in between. Germline lookup yields CDR1 SGHTS and CDR2 YDEGEE. This CDR3 comprises 15 residues. As DNA, the CDR3 is TGTGCCAGCAGCGCCCTGCTAGAGTTGAACACTGAAGCTTTCTTT. Its protein is CASSALLELNTEAFF.

This clone was seen just once. The genes are TRBV6-5 and TRBJ2-2, with 10 bases aligning to TRBD1. The CDR3 runs 14 residues. With V trimmed by 7 bases and J by 5 bases, 4 bases remained unmatched. From germline, CDR1 is MNHEY and CDR2 SVGAGI. CDR3 nucleotide sequence: TGTGCCAGCACCTGGACAGGGGGGACCGGGGAGCTGTTTTTT. Translated: CASTWTGGTGELFF.

The gene calls are TRBV7-9 and TRBJ1-1; tentatively, D is TRBD1 (6 bases). CDR3 length: 15 residues. Trimming took off 0 bases at V and 5 bases at J, with 13 bases between the two ends. Germline CDR1 is SEHNR and CDR2 is FQNEAQ (reference sequence). This chain's CDR3 is CASSLAAGAKTEAFF. The CDR3 DNA is TGTGCCAGCAGCTTAGCAGCAGGGGCAAAGACTGAAGCTTTCTTT.

V usage is TRBV27 and J usage is TRBJ1-5, with D tentatively TRBD1 (5 bases). The CDR3 loop spans 16 amino acids. CDR1 and CDR2 from the germline V gene are MNHEY and SMNVEV (reference sequence). V was cut by 10 bases and J by 2 bases, with 21 bases left in between. The CDR3 DNA sequence: TGTGCCACCCCTCCCAGGAGCAGGGTAGGCAATCAGCCCCAGCATTTT. Protein sequence: CATPPRSRVGNQPQHF.

The V and J genes are TRBV6-6 and TRBJ2-1; 9 bases are shared with TRBD2. From germline, CDR1 is MNHNY and CDR2 SVGAGI (reference sequence). The V segment lost 6 bases and the J segment 2 bases; nucleotides outside the gene matches: 8. This CDR3 spans 16 amino acids. CDR3 sequence (DNA): TGTGCCAGCAGCAGAACTGTAGCGGGGGCCTACAATGAGCAGTTCTTC. This gives the protein CASSRTVAGAYNEQFF.

The genes are TRBV7-9 and TRBJ1-1; no clear D. The germline V gene has CDR1 SEHNR and CDR2 FQNEAQ (reference sequence). The CDR3 is 12 residues long. Trimming removed 6 bases from V and 1 base from J, with 6 bases in between. The CDR3 protein is CASRPGNTEAFF. DNA of the CDR3: TGTGCCAGCAGACCAGGGAACACTGAAGCTTTCTTT.

The chain combines TRBV5-1 with TRBJ2-7; 15 nucleotides align to TRBD2. Trimming removed 4 bases from V and 4 bases from J; junction bases left unmatched: 9. CDR3 length equals 17 residues. CDR1 is SGHRS and CDR2 is YFSETQ in the germline V gene. CDR3 amino acids: CASSDPGLAGGYYEQYF. CDR3 coding DNA: TGCGCCAGCAGCGACCCGGGACTAGCGGGAGGATATTACGAGCAGTACTTC.

The chain has TRBV28 and TRBJ2-7; either TRBD1 or TRBD2 may fit D (5 bases each). The CDR3 length is 15 residues. The germline V gene has CDR1 MDHEN and CDR2 SYDVKM. The V and J ends lost 5 bases and 4 bases respectively, with 18 bases between them. The CDR3 DNA sequence: TGTGCCAGCAGTATGCCCGGGACGGTTAATTACGAGCAGTACTTC. This translates into CASSMPGTVNYEQYF.

This chain connects TRBV27 to TRBJ1-1; TRBD1 is a possible D gene (6 bases). This CDR3 has 15 amino acids. V lost 3 bases and J lost 3, with 14 bases in between. Germline lookup yields CDR1 MNHEY and CDR2 SMNVEV (reference sequence). CDR3 residues: CASSLTGAYHTEAFF. The CDR3 region has the DNA TGTGCCAGCAGTTTGACGGGGGCATATCACACTGAAGCTTTCTTT.

The CDR3 DNA reads TGTGCCAGCAGTTACGGTCCAGCTAATGAAAAACTGTTTTTT. Amino acid sequence: CASSYGPANEKLFF. The gene calls are TRBV6-6 and TRBJ1-4; no clear D gene. CDR1 MNHNY and CDR2 SVGAGI come from the germline V gene (reference sequence). V lost 2 bases, J lost 3 bases, and 7 bases lay in between. The CDR3 length is 14 residues.

This chain links TRBV11-3 with TRBJ2-2; the D gene is possibly TRBD1 (5 bases). The CDR3 loop spans 14 amino acids. Between the trimmed V and J ends, which lost 4 bases and 3 bases, there was a span of 9 bases. The germline V gene has CDR1 SGHNT and CDR2 YENEEA. CDR3 sequence: CASSSRVDTGELFF. The DNA of the CDR3 is TGTGCCAGCAGCTCCAGGGTGGACACCGGGGAGCTGTTTTTT.

This chain links TRBV28 with TRBJ1-5, with 7 positions matching TRBD1. Unmatched junction bases numbered 7, after V lost 4 bases and J lost 4 bases. The length of the CDR3 is 15 residues. Germline CDR1 reads MDHEN; CDR2 reads SYDVKM. CDR3: CASSSPGQQNQPQHF. The CDR3, as DNA: TGTGCCAGCAGTTCCCCGGGACAGCAAAATCAGCCCCAGCATTTT. The full variable domain, rest sourced from reference TRBV28 and TRBJ1-5, is DVKVTQSSRYLVKRTGEKVFLECVQDMDHENMFWYRQDPGLGLRLIYFSYDVKMKEKGDIPEGYSVSREKKERFSLILESASTNQTSMYLCASSSPGQQNQPQHFGDGTRLSIL.